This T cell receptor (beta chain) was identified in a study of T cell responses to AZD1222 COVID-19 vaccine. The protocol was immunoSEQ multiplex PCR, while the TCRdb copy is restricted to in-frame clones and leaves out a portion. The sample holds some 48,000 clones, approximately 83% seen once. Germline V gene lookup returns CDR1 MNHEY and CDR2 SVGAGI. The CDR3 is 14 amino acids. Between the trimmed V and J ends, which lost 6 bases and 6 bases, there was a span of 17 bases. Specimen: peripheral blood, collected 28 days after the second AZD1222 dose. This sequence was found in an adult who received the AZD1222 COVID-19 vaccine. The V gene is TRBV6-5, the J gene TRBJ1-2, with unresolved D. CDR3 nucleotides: TGTGCCAGCAGACCGGGTGGGGTGGTGGATGGCTACACCTTC. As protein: CASRPGGVVDGYTF.